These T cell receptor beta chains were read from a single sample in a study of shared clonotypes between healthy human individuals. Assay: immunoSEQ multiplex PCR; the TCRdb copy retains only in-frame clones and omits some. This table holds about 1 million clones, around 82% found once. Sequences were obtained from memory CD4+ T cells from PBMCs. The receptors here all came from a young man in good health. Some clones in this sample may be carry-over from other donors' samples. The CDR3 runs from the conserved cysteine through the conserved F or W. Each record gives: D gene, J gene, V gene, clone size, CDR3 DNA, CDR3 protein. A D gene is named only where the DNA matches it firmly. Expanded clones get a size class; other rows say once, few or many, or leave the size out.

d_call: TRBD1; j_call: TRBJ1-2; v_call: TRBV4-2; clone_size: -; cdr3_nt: TGTGCCAGCAGCCAAGAAGACAGGGGTAACTATGGCTACACCTTC; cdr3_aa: CASSQEDRGNYGYTF
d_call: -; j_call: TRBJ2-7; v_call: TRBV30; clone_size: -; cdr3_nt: TGTGCCTGGAGTTGGGGTGGCTACGAGCAGTACTTC; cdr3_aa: CAWSWGGYEQYF
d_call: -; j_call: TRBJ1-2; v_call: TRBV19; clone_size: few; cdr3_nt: TGTGCCAGTAGTAGGACCACAACTAACTATGGCTACACCTTC; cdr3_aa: CASSRTTTNYGYTF
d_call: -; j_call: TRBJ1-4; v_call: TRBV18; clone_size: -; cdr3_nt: TGTGCCAGCTCACCAAGGAGAACCTCCGCAACTAATGAAAAACTGTTTTTT; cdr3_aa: CASSPRRTSATNEKLFF
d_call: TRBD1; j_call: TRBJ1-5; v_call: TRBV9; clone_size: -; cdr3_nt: TGTGCCAGCAGCGCCACAGGGGAGGTGTATCAGCCCCAGCATTTT; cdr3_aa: CASSATGEVYQPQHF
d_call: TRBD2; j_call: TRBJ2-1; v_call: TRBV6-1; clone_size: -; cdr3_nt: TGTGCCAGCAGTGAAGAGGTTAGCGGGAGGAACACCTACAATGAGCAGTTCTTC; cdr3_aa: CASSEEVSGRNTYNEQFF
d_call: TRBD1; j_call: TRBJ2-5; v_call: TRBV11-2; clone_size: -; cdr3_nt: TGTGCCAGCACTTCGGAAGGGGGCTTAGGAGAGACCCAGTACTTC; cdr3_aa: CASTSEGGLGETQYF
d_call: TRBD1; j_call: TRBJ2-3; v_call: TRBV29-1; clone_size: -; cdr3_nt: TGCAGCGCCCGGACAGGGGGCAGCACAGATACGCAGTATTTT; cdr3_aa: CSARTGGSTDTQYF
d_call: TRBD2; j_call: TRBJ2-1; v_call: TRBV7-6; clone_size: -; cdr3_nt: TGTGCCAGCAGCTTGGGACTAGCAGGCAATGAGCAGTTCTTC; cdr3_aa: CASSLGLAGNEQFF
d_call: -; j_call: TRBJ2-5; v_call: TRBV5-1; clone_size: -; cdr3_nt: TGCGCCAGCAGCCCCCAGGGAGGAGAGACCCAGTACTTC; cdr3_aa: CASSPQGGETQYF
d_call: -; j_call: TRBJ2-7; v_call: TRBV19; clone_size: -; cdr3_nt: TGTGCCAGTAGTAACCTGGAGGCAGGTGGGTCTGTGCAGTACTTC; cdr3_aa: CASSNLEAGGSVQYF
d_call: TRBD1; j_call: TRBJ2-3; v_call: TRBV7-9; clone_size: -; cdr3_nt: TGTGCCAGCAGCTCCCGGGACAGACAATTTCGTACGCAGTATTTT; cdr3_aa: CASSSRDRQFRTQYF
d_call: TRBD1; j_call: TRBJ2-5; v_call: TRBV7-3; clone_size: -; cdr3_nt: TGTGCCAGCAGCTTAGCCCGGACAGGGTCACAAGAGACCCAGTACTTC; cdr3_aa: CASSLARTGSQETQYF
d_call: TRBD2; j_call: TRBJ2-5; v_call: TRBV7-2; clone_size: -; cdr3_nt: TGTGCCAGCAGCTTAGGGCTAGCGGGATCGGAGACCCAGTACTTC; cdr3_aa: CASSLGLAGSETQYF
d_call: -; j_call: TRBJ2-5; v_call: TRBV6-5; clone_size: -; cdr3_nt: TGTGCCAGCAAGGACCAATATTTCAGAGAGACCCAGTACTTC; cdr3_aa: CASKDQYFRETQYF
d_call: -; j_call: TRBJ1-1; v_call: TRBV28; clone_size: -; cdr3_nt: TGTGCCAGCACCCTCATTCGTTACAGGGCCCCCTCTGAAGCTTTCTTT; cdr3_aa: CASTLIRYRAPSEAFF
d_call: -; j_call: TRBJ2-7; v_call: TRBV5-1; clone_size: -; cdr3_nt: TGCGCCACCTCCCTAACATCAGGCTACTCCTACGAGCAGTACTTC; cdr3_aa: CATSLTSGYSYEQYF
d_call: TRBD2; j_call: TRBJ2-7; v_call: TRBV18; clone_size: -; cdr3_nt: TGTGCCAGCTCACCACCTGGTGGCGGGAGGACGGGCGAGCAGTACTTC; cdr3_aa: CASSPPGGGRTGEQYF
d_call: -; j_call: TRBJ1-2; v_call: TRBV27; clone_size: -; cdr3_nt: TGTGCCAGCAGTTTACGAAAAGGCAAGGGGGGTGTCTATGGCTACACCTTC; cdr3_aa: CASSLRKGKGGVYGYTF
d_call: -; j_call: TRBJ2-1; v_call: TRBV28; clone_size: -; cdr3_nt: TGTGCCAGCAGTTTCCCCTACAATGAGCAGTTCTTC; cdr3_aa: CASSFPYNEQFF
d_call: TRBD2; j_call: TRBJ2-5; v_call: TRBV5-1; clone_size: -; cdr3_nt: TGCGCCAGCAGCTTGGGGGTAGCGGGAGTTTTGGAGACCCAGTACTTC; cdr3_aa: CASSLGVAGVLETQYF
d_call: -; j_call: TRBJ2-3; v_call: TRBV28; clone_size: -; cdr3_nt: TGTGCCAGTGGAGGGCCCACAGATACGCAGTATTTT; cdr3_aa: CASGGPTDTQYF
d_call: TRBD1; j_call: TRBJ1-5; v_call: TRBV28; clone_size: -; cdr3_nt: TGTGCCAGCAGCTCCGGGACAGGGGGCTCGAACAATCAGCCCCAGCATTTT; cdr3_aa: CASSSGTGGSNNQPQHF
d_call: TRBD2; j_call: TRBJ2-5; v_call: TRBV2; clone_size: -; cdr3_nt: TGTGCCAGCATAAGGAGGCTAGCGGGGGGAGGGACCCAGTACTTC; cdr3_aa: CASIRRLAGGGTQYF
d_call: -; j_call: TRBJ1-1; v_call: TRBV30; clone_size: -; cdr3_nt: TGTGCCTGGAGTGTAGGCCCTCAACTTAACACTGAAGCTTTCTTT; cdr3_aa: CAWSVGPQLNTEAFF
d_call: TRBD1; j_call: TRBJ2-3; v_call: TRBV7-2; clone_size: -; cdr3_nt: TGTGCCAGCAGCTTAGGCGGCCAGGGGGGCACAGATACGCAGTATTTT; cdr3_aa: CASSLGGQGGTDTQYF
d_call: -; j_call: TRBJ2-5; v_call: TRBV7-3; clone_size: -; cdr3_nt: TGTGCCAGCAGCTTAAATCCCAGTGGGCAGGGTGGGACCCAGTACTTC; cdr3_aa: CASSLNPSGQGGTQYF
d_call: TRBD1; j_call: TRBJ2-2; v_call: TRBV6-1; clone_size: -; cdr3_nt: TGTGCCAGCAGTGGGACTCGACAGGGTGGGGAGCTGTTTTTT; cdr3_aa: CASSGTRQGGELFF
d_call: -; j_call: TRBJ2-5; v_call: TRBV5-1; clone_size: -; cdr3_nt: TGCGCCAGCAGCTTGGATACTATCCAAGAGACCCAGTACTTC; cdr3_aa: CASSLDTIQETQYF
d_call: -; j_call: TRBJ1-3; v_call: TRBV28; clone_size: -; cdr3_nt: TGTGCCAGCAGTTTTAGAGGAATTACCTCTGGAAACACCATATATTTT; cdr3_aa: CASSFRGITSGNTIYF
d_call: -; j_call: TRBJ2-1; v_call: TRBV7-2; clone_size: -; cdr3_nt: TGTGCCAGCAGCCCCCGCCTCTACAATGAGCAGTTCTTC; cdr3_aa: CASSPRLYNEQFF
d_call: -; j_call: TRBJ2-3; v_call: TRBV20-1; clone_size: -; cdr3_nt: TGCAGTGCCTATACAGATACGCAGTATTTT; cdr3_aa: CSAYTDTQYF
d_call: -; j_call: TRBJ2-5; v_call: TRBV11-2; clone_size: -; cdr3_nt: TGTGCCAGCAGCTTAAACCCCGAAGAGACCCAGTACTTC; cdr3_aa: CASSLNPEETQYF
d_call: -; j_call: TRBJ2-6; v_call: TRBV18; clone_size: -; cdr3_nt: TGTGCCAGCTCACCAGTCGGGAGATCTGGGGCCAACGTCCTGACTTTC; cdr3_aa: CASSPVGRSGANVLTF
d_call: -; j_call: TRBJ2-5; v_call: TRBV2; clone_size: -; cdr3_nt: TGTGCCAGCAGCGGACGCTCCAAAGAGACCCAGTACTTC; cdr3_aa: CASSGRSKETQYF
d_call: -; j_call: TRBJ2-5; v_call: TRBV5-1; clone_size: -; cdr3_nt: TGCGCCAGCAGCTTGGAGGGCCTAGGATGGACCCAGTACTTC; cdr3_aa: CASSLEGLGWTQYF
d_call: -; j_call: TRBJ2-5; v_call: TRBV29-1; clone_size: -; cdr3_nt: TGCAGCGTTGACCCGAAAGAGACCCAGTACTTC; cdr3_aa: CSVDPKETQYF
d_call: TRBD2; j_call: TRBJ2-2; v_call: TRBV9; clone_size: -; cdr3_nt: TGTGCCAGCAGCGCCCTAGCGGGAGGGGCCGGGGAGCTGTTTTTT; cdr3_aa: CASSALAGGAGELFF
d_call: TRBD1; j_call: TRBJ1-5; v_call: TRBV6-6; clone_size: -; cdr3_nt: TGTGCCAGCAATATATGGGCAGGGGGTCAGCCCCAGCATTTT; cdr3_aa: CASNIWAGGQPQHF
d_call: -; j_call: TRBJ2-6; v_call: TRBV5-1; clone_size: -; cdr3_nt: TGCGCCAGCAGTTCCGGACTCTCTGGGGCCAACGTCCTGACTTTC; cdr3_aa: CASSSGLSGANVLTF
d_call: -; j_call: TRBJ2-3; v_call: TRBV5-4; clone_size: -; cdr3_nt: TGTGCCAGCACGATAGCAGGGACAGATACGCAGTATTTT; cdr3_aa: CASTIAGTDTQYF
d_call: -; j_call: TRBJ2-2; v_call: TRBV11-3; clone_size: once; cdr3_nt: TGCGCCAGCAGCTTAGATCGGCTGTCTAGTGTAAGGGAGCTGTTTTTT; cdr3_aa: CASSLDRLSSVRELFF
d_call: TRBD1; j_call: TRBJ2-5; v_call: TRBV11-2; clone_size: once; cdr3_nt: TGTGCCAGCAGCTTAGGTGACAGGGTGGGAGAGACCCAGTACTTC; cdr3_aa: CASSLGDRVGETQYF
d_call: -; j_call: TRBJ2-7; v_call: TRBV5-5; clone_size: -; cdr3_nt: TGTGCCAGCACCCTCGGCGGGCGAACCTACGAGCAGTACTTC; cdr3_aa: CASTLGGRTYEQYF
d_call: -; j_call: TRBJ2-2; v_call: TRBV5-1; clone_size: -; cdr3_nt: TGCGCCAGCAGCACAACCGGGGTTGCGGGGGAGCTGTTTTTT; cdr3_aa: CASSTTGVAGELFF
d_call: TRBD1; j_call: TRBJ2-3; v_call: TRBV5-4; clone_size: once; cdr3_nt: TGTGCCAGCAGGCCCGGGACAGGGGTAACAGATACGCAGTATTTT; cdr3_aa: CASRPGTGVTDTQYF
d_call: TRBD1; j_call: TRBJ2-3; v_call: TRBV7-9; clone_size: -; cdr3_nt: TGTGCCAGCAGCTTAGCGGGACAGGGGACAGATACGCAGTATTTT; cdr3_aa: CASSLAGQGTDTQYF
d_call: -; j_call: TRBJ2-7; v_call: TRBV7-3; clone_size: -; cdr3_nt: TGTGCCAGCAGCTTTGCCCACAACTACGAGCAGTACTTC; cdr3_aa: CASSFAHNYEQYF
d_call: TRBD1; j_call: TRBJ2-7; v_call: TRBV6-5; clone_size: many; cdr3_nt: TGTGCCAGCAGACAGGGGTCCTACGAGCAGTACTTC; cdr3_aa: CASRQGSYEQYF
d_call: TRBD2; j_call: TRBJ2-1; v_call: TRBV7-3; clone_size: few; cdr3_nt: TGTGCCAGCAGCTTATACGCGACTAGCGGAGAGCAGTTCTTC; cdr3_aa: CASSLYATSGEQFF
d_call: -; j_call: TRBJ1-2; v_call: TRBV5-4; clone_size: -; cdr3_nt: TGTGCCAGCAGCTTGGCCGAGAGGCAGGCGGCTGGGAGCTACACCTTC; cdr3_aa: CASSLAERQAAGSYTF
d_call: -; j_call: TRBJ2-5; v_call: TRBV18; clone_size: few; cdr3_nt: TGTGCCAGCTCACCCCCGGGGACTCAGAAAGAGACCCAGTACTTC; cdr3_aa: CASSPPGTQKETQYF
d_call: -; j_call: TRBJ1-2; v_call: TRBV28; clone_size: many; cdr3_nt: TGTGCCAGCAGCTCCCCGGGGCCCAAAATCCATGGCTACACCTTC; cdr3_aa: CASSSPGPKIHGYTF
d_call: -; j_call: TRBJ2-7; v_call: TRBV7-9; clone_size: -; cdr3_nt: TGTGCCAGCAGCCGGTACCTGGGCGAGCAGTACTTC; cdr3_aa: CASSRYLGEQYF
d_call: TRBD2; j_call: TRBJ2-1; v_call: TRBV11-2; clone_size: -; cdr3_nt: TGTGCCAGCAGCATCCTGACTAGCCGCCCTTACAATGAGCAGTTCTTC; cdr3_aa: CASSILTSRPYNEQFF
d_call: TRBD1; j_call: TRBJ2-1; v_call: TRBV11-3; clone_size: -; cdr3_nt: TGTGCCAGCAGCCTCAGGACAGGGCGGAGACAGTTCTTC; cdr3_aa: CASSLRTGRRQFF
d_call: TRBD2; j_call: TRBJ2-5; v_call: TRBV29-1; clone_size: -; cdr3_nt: TGCAGCGTCCACTTGGGGCTAGCGGGAGGTGAGACCCAGTACTTC; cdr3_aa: CSVHLGLAGGETQYF
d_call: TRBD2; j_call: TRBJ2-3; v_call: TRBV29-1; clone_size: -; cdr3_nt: TGCAGCGTTGGCGGGAGGGCCCAGACTAGCACAGATACGCAGTATTTT; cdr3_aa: CSVGGRAQTSTDTQYF
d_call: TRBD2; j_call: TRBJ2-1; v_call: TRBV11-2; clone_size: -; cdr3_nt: TGTGCCAGCAGCCCAGTGGCGGGAGACCCCAGGGAGCAGTTCTTC; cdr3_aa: CASSPVAGDPREQFF